What follows are 5 T cell receptor beta chains derived from one specimen sequenced in a study of tumor-infiltrating lymphocytes in localized non-small cell lung cancer. The table came from immunoSEQ multiplex PCR; TCRdb's copy has only in-frame clones and leaves some out. The sample gives some 6,000 clones, approximately 85% of which show up once; about 9.1% is in the top ten. Input material: lung tumor tissue. Receptor source: a human donor with non-small cell lung cancer.

The rearrangement joins TRBV7-8 to TRBJ2-1; the D gene is possibly TRBD1 (6 bases). V was cut by 2 bases and J by 2 bases, with 13 bases left in between. Germline CDR1 and CDR2: SGHVS and FQNEAQ. The CDR3 consists of 16 residues. The CDR3 DNA is TGTGCCAGCAGCTTAACCGGGACACTGACCTACAATGAGCAGTTCTTC. This gives the protein CASSLTGTLTYNEQFF.

The gene calls are TRBV6-6 and TRBJ2-5; D possibly corresponds to TRBD1 (5 bases). Germline values: CDR1 MNHNY, CDR2 SVGAGI (reference sequence). V lost 6 bases and J lost 2, with 7 bases in between. This CDR3 comprises 12 residues. In DNA form, the CDR3 reads TGTGCCAGCAGCAGGACACAAGAGACCCAGTACTTC. The encoded protein is CASSRTQETQYF.

The chain uses TRBV7-9 and TRBJ1-1, with D possibly matching TRBD1 (5 bases). V lost 7 bases and J 2 bases, leaving 11 bases between the germline ends. Germline V gene lookup returns CDR1 SEHNR and CDR2 FQNEAQ (reference sequence). This CDR3 is built from 13 residues. The chain's CDR3 is CASTWGGNTEAFF. The CDR3, as DNA: TGTGCCAGCACCTGGGGCGGTAACACTGAAGCTTTCTTT.

The V call is TRBV9, the J call TRBJ2-6; D perhaps matches TRBD2 (5 bases). The CDR3 has 18 residues. Germline CDR1 reads SGDLS; CDR2 reads YYNGEE. Trimming took 4 bases from V and 0 from J, leaving 17 bases between them. CDR3 residues: CASSLRGNSHSGANVLTF. The CDR3, as DNA: TGTGCCAGCAGCCTTCGAGGGAATTCCCACTCTGGGGCCAACGTCCTGACTTTC.

Note on this clone: Possible read error: a much larger clone is one base away. This chain joins TRBV30 and TRBJ2-2; D not resolved. The CDR3 runs to 12 residues. The V gene's germline CDR1 is GTSNPN and CDR2 SVGIG (reference sequence). The CDR3 nucleotides read TGTGTCTGGAGTGACCAGGTCTGGGAGCTGTTTTTT. This gives the protein CVWSDQVWELFF.